This TCR beta chain was observed in a study of T cells in Graves' hyperthyroidism and ophthalmopathy. TCR beta CDR3 regions were amplified from RNA. The HTBI primer set drove a first-round RT-PCR of the TCR CDR3. One entry per CDR3 protein, called by TCRdb with MiXCR from the multiplex PCR reads. The profile shows more than 300,000 distinct CDR3 sequences, about a fifth of them singletons. This clonotype was detected a few times. This clonotype was sampled from a man between 18 and 35 years old with Graves' ophthalmopathy. Specimen: blood.

In DNA form, the CDR3 reads TGTGCCAGCAGCTTAGCAGACGGAAACCCCTACGAGCAGTACTTC. This translates into CASSLADGNPYEQYF. The J gene is TRBJ2-7, the V gene TRBV7-6; D gene uncertain. V was clipped by 0 bases and J by 2 bases, with 11 bases between them. CDR1 and CDR2 from the germline V gene are SGHVS and FNYEAQ. CDR3 length: 15 amino acids.